This T cell receptor (beta chain) emerged from a study of blood T cell repertoires in COVID-19 (dated by TCRdb to 2018 to 2021). As for the study more broadly: Samples covering the acute and convalescent phases of COVID-19 were provided by collaborators in the United States, Italy and Spain. The prospective study material was composed of cDNA or gDNA derived from T cells, B-cell-depleted T cells, or PBMCs. Deeply sampled blood TCRbeta repertoires from subjects exposed to, actively infected with, or recovered from COVID-19 were included in the dataset. A freely available public database, intended as a resource for researchers studying the immune response to SARS-CoV-2, is where the repertoires were released. The samples were drawn from two sources: the first 160 participants of the ongoing ImmuneRACE study, and 950 to 1,500 subjects contributed by 6 global collaborators. Nearly every sample came with metadata listing a de-identified subject ID, COVID-19 status, age in years and sex. Where HLA class I and class II types were available, the types were taken from metadata supplied by the sample provider, not from assay-based typing. Broader findings and caveats from the paper: The quantity of clinical and demographic metadata differed by source and by participant and was supplied without curation.

The collaborating institutions used their own protocols to collect whole blood in K2EDTA tubes. For TCRbeta analysis, collaborators shipped samples as frozen whole blood, isolated PBMCs, or DNA extracted from either of those sample types. Comment on this clone: This receptor's antigen is unknown. The input lacks base qualities; no much larger clone sits a single base away.

TCRbeta CDR3 regions were amplified from genomic DNA using the immunoSEQ Assay, a bias-controlled multiplex PCR. In the paper's pipeline: The number of nucleated cells in each sample was estimated by amplification of reference gene primers within the assay. To quantify the absolute abundance of each unique TCRbeta CDR3 rearrangement, sequence reads were collapsed and filtered. For each sample, productive Simpson clonality was calculated by taking the square root of Simpson's diversity index across productive rearrangements. Not all clones reach the TCRdb copy of this immuneACCESS table, which keeps in-frame sequences only. Checked studies attribute under half of the gap to unresolved V genes and leave the rest unexplained. D and trimming were read from the DNA, whereas the V and J calls and clone size are those reported in that table. The sample table contains 180,000 or so clones; only one count was recorded for just over 85% of them. The leading ten clones occupy roughly 8% of the sample.

The sequence derives from a man aged 55 to 70 with acute or convalescent COVID-19. The sample was peripheral blood.

The CDR3 region: CASSFNLAGSSYEQYF. DNA sequence: TGTGCCAGCAGTTTTAATCTAGCGGGAAGCTCCTACGAGCAGTACTTC. Rearrangement joined TRBV28 to TRBJ2-7, with 9 bases aligning to TRBD2. CDR1 and CDR2 (MDHEN, SYDVKM) derive from the germline V gene. Trimming accounts for 3 bases at V and 0 bases at J, while the number of junction bases matched to no gene is 6. Measured from the cysteine to the phenylalanine, the CDR3 is 16 residues long. The entry retains the CDR3 DNA only, 48 bases that are in frame from base 1.